The present T cell receptor beta chain was sequenced within a study of T cells in tuberculosis (dated by TCRdb to between 2017 and 2018). For the wider study: To characterize T cells specific for the mycobacterial lipid antigen glucose monomycolate (GMM), the study used CD1B tetramers together with high-throughput TCR immunosequencing. With around 10 people per group, a South African clinical cohort compared IGRA-negative adolescents, IGRA-positive adolescents with latent tuberculosis, and adults with active tuberculosis. Broad study findings and their caveats: With the diverse GMM-specific repertoire as input, a classifier achieved roughly 90% accuracy (AUROC 0.75 to 0.9), whereas GEM motif frequencies as input gave approximately 74% accuracy. Which clinical samples got chosen depended on the availability of cryopreserved specimens, and the active tuberculosis cases were adults, whereas the controls were adolescents. Active tuberculosis TCR-alpha repertoires showed smaller mean NN-distances to GMM-specific TCRs than IGRA-negative controls, suggesting clonal expansion of these TCRs. Smaller NN-distances were partly driven by shorter CDR3-alpha lengths in active tuberculosis patients, and statistical significance was not reached for the TCR-beta difference.

TCR libraries were generated with the immunoSEQ multiplex PCR assay, using TCR-beta and/or TCR-alpha/delta assays for each sample. The amplified TCR libraries were sequenced using the Illumina high-throughput platform. On the study's bioinformatics: Clustering and dimensionality reduction relied on pairwise TCRdist distances among GMM-specific receptors from T cells that were either sorted ex vivo or expanded in vitro. The score assigned to each clinical repertoire was mean NN-distance, meaning the average TCRdist to the nearest 10% of tetramer-positive reference sequences. GEM TCR motif frequency was calculated as the fraction of unique TCRs that matched known GEM sequences by V/J usage and CDR3 length. Active tuberculosis was classified by linear discriminant analysis with leave-one-out cross-validation, implemented in scikit-learn. TCRdb limited this immuneACCESS table to in-frame rearrangements with V and J called. A share of clones is missing; checked studies link under half to unresolved V genes, and the rest is unexplained. D and trimming were read from the DNA, whereas the V and J calls and clone size are those reported in that table. The sample table shows 20,000 to 25,000 clones, and around 97% are seen once. Of the sample, more than 5% is held by the ten largest clones.

About this clone itself: Its antigen is still unknown. Base qualities are not recorded, but no much larger clone differs from it by a single base.

From its cysteine to its phenylalanine, the CDR3 spans 14 amino acids. Of the read, only the CDR3 DNA is kept; its 42 bases are in frame from base 1. From the germline V gene, CDR1 is MNHEY and CDR2 is SVGAGI. Deletion took 0 bases off V and 4 bases off J, with a span of 7 bases between the germline ends. At study entry, a tuberculin skin test and the QuantiFERON-TB GOLD In-Tube IGRA were used to screen adolescents for latent tuberculosis infection. Immunosequencing was performed on unsorted cryopreserved PBMC, with some 91,000 T cells per clinical donor covered on average. Eleven high schools in the Worcester region of the Western Cape, South Africa, served as enrollment sites for adolescents aged 12 to 18 years. About 10 M. tuberculosis-infected adolescents and around ten uninfected adolescents were selected, with the two groups matched for age and sex. Adolescent PBMC were isolated from freshly drawn heparinized blood by density centrifugation and cryopreserved.

Sequencing used PBMCs. The source of this sequence is a donor aged 10 to 29 with latent tuberculosis or without tuberculosis infection. Recombination linked TRBV6-5 to TRBJ1-3, with a tentative D gene TRBD1 over 6 matching bases. The CDR3 protein is CASSYSQGGNTIYF. DNA sequence: TGTGCCAGCAGTTACTCACAGGGAGGAAACACCATATATTTT.